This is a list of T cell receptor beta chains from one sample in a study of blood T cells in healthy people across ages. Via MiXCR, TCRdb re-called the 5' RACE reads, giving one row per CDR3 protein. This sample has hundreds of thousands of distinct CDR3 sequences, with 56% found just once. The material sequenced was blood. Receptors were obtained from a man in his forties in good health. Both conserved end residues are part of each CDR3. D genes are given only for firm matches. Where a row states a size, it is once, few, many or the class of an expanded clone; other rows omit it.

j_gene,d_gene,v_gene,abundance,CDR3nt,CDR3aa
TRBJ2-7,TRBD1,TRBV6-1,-,TGTGCCAGCAGCCCCCAGGGCGGGACAGGGCCTTTTTACGAGCAGTACTTC,CASSPQGGTGPFYEQYF
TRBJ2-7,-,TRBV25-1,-,TGTGCCAGCAGTGAGAGGGCAGGGAACCACAATGAGCAGTACTTC,CASSERAGNHNEQYF
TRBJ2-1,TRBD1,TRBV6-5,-,TGTGCCAGCAGTTCCGGGACAGGGGGCGGATGGTTTCAGTTCTTC,CASSSGTGGGWFQFF
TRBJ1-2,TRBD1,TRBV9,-,TGTGCCAGCAGCGTAGAAACAGGGGGCGCTTATGGCTACACCTTC,CASSVETGGAYGYTF
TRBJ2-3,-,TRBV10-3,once,TGTGCCATCAGTGAGTATGGAAACACAGATACGCAGTATTTT,CAISEYGNTDTQYF
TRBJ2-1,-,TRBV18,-,TGTGCCAGCTCACCGGTGGACAGAAGCTCCTACAATGAGCAGTTCTTC,CASSPVDRSSYNEQFF
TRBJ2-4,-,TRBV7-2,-,TGTGCCAGCAGCTTAGTCGCAGGGAGCACGGACATTCAGTACTTC,CASSLVAGSTDIQYF
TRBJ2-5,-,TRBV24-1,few,TGTGCCACCAGTGATAAGGGGAAAGGAGAAGAGACCCAGTACTTC,CATSDKGKGEETQYF
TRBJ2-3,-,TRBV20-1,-,TGCAGTGCTAGGCTTGAGAGGCGCACAGATACGCAGTATTTT,CSARLERRTDTQYF
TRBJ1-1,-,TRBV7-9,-,TGTGCCAGCAGCTTTGATGGGGCCAACACTGAAGCTTTCTTT,CASSFDGANTEAFF
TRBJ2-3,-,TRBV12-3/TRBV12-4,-,TGTGCCAGCAGTTTAGCAGGACTCGTCCGAAGCACAGATACGCAGTATTTT,CASSLAGLVRSTDTQYF
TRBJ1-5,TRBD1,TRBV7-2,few,TGTGCCAGTACCTCCGGGACAGTCAGCAATCAGCCCCAGCATTTT,CASTSGTVSNQPQHF
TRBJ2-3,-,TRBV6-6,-,TGTGCCAGCAGCCCTTATCCGTCGGGCAGAAGCACAGATACGCAGTATTTT,CASSPYPSGRSTDTQYF
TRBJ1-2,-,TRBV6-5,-,TGTGCCAGCAGTTCGACTCCGACATCTCTAATCTCTGGCTACACCTTC,CASSSTPTSLISGYTF
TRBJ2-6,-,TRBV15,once,TGTGCCACCAGCAGGAAGGTTGGCAGCGGATTAACCTCTGGGGCCAACGTCCTGACTTTC,CATSRKVGSGLTSGANVLTF
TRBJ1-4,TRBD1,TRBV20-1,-,TGCAGTGCTGGGGACAGACTTAATGAAAAACTGTTTTTT,CSAGDRLNEKLFF
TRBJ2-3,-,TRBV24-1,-,TGTGCCACCAGTGTCCCATCTCCGGGGGATACGCAGTATTTT,CATSVPSPGDTQYF
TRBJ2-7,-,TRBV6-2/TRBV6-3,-,TGTGCCAGCAGACAGACCTACGCGCAGTACTTC,CASRQTYAQYF
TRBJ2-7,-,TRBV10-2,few,TGCGCCAGCAGTGATCCCTCTCTAAGCCCCTACGAGCAGTACTTC,CASSDPSLSPYEQYF
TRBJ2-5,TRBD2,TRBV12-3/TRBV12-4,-,TGTGCCAGCAGCTTCCCTAGCGGGGGGGCCAGTGAGACCCAGTACTTC,CASSFPSGGASETQYF
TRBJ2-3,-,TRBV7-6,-,TGTGCCAGTAGCTTAGCGGACACACCAACTAGCACAGATACGCAGTATTTT,CASSLADTPTSTDTQYF
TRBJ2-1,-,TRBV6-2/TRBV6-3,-,TGTGCCAGCAGTTTCGAAGTTGAGCAGTTCTTC,CASSFEVEQFF
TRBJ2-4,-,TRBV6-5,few,TGTGCCATCTCCTCCCCCTTAAACATTCAGTACTTC,CAISSPLNIQYF
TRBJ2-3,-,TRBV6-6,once,TGTGCCAGCAGTCTGGCTAGCGTAGGAGATACGCAGTATTTT,CASSLASVGDTQYF
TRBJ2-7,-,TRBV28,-,TGTGCCGAAACTCAGGCAGGGGACCACGAGCAGTACTTC,CAETQAGDHEQYF
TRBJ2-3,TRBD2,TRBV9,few,TGTGCCAGCACGCGTAGGGCTAGCGGGAGCGTTGACGGGGATACGCAGTATTTT,CASTRRASGSVDGDTQYF
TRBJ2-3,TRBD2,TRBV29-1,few,TGCAGCGTTGCTAGGGTAGCGGGAGACACAGATACGCAGTATTTT,CSVARVAGDTDTQYF
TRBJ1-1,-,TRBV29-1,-,TGCAGCGTCTTGGACAGCTCCACTGAAGCTTTCTTT,CSVLDSSTEAFF
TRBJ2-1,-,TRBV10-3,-,TGTGCCATCAGTGAGGACAATGAGCAGTTCTTC,CAISEDNEQFF
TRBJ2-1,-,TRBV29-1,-,TGCAGCGCCGGGAACTACCTGCGGGCCAGAAGTCCCTACAATGAGCAGTTCTTC,CSAGNYLRARSPYNEQFF
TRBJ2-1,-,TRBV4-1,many,TGCGCCAGCAGCCAGCCCTGGCTAAGTGAGCAGTTCTTC,CASSQPWLSEQFF
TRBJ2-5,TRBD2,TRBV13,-,TGTGCCAGCAGCTTAGGCAGTAGCGGGCCGGAGACCCAGTACTTC,CASSLGSSGPETQYF
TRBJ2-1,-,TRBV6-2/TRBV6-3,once,TGTGCCAGCAGTTACGGCCAGGGTCAGGTCCAAGAGACCCAGTTCTTC,CASSYGQGQVQETQFF
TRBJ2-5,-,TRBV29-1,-,TGCAGCGTCTCACATATCAAAGAGACCCAGTACTTC,CSVSHIKETQYF
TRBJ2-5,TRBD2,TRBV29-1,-,TGCAGCGTTGATGGACTAGCGGGAACATCTGAGCAGTACTTC,CSVDGLAGTSEQYF
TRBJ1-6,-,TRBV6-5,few,TGTGCCAGCAGACTCAAACCGGGACCGAGTAATTCACCCCTCCACTTT,CASRLKPGPSNSPLHF
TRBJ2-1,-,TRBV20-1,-,TGCAGTGCTAGGGTATTAGAGACCTACAATGAGCAGTTCTTC,CSARVLETYNEQFF
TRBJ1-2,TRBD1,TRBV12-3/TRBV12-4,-,TGTGCCAGCAGTCCCGGGACAGCACTCTATGGCTACACCTTC,CASSPGTALYGYTF
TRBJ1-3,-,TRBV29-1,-,TGCAGCGTTGGTGGCGGTAGCTCTGGAAACACCATATATTTT,CSVGGGSSGNTIYF
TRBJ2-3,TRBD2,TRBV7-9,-,TGTGCCAGCAGCTTAGATGGGACTAGCGCGGATACGCAGTATTTT,CASSLDGTSADTQYF
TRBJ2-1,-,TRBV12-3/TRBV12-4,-,TGTGCCAGCAGTTTTAGGCAGACGCTACCTCACAATGAGCAGTTCTTC,CASSFRQTLPHNEQFF
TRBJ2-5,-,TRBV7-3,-,TGTGCCAGCAGCTTCACCGCCGGGGAGACCCAGTACTTC,CASSFTAGETQYF
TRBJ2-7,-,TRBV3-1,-,TGTGCCAGCAGCCACCAGGACGGGGGCTCCTACGAGCAGTACTTC,CASSHQDGGSYEQYF
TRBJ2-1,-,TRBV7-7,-,TGTGCCAGCAGCTTATTCACGGGGACGAGCTCCTACAATGAGCAGTTCTTC,CASSLFTGTSSYNEQFF
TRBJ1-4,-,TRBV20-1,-,TGCAGTGCGGAGAAAGAGCCGACGGGGGGGGAAAAACTGTTTTTT,CSAEKEPTGGEKLFF
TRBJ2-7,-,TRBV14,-,TGTGCCAGCAGCCAAGATTCGAGGGTCCACGAGCAGTACTTC,CASSQDSRVHEQYF
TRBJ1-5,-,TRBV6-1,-,TGTGCCAGCAGTGAAGCTATGGGGTCCTATCAGCCCCAGCATTTT,CASSEAMGSYQPQHF
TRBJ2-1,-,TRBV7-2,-,TGTGCCAGCAGCACTCCGAGGGTGGTCAATGAGCAGTTCTTC,CASSTPRVVNEQFF
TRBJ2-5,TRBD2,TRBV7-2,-,TGTGCCAGCAGCCCCTTCGGACTAGCGGGAGGTTCGGAGACCCAGTACTTC,CASSPFGLAGGSETQYF
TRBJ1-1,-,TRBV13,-,TGTGCCAGCAGCCCAGGGTGCGGGGCCGGGGGTTGTGACACTGAAGCTTTCTTT,CASSPGCGAGGCDTEAFF
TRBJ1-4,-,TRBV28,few,TGTGCCAGCACCTACTCTCTAGGAGTCGGGGCCGAAAAACTGTTTTTT,CASTYSLGVGAEKLFF